The rows below give T cell receptor beta chains drawn from one sample of a study of blood T cell repertoires in COVID-19. Repertoires were generated with immunoSEQ multiplex PCR, while TCRdb's copy carries only in-frame clones and drops some. The sample includes 130,000 to 150,000 clones, 75% to 85% of them seen just once. Specimen: peripheral blood. The receptors here all came from a man in his sixties with acute or convalescent COVID-19. CDR3s include the opening cysteine and the closing phenylalanine or tryptophan. The D gene is left open where the match is weak. Not all rows give a size; the values are once, few, many and, for expanded clones, a class.

TRBV7-9	TRBJ2-1	TRBD2	NA	TGTGCCAGCAGCACGACTAGCTCCAGAGGCTATGAGCAGTTCTTC	CASSTTSSRGYEQFF
TRBV11-2	TRBJ2-5	NA	NA	TGTGCCAGCAGCTTTTTAGCCGGGATTTTTGACGAGACCCAGTACTTC	CASSFLAGIFDETQYF
TRBV2	TRBJ2-1	TRBD1	few	TGTGCCAGCACAAGAGACAGGGAAAATGAGCAGTTCTTC	CASTRDRENEQFF
TRBV6-1	TRBJ1-3	NA	few	TGTGCCAGCAGTGAGGGAGGAGGTACTGGAAACACCATATATTTT	CASSEGGGTGNTIYF
TRBV27	TRBJ2-2	TRBD1	NA	TGTGCCAGCAGTTTACTGCGGTCAGGGGGCGGTATCGGGGAGCTGTTTTTT	CASSLLRSGGGIGELFF
TRBV10-1	TRBJ2-7	TRBD1	few	TGCGCCAGCAGTCGGGGACAGGGTCTAAGTCAGGGCGAGCAGTACTTC	CASSRGQGLSQGEQYF
TRBV20-1	TRBJ2-5	TRBD2	NA	TGCAGTGCTAGTCCCGGGACTAGTGGGGAGACCCAGTACTTC	CSASPGTSGETQYF
TRBV20-1	TRBJ2-1	NA	few	TGCAGTGCAAGTTTGTCCGGGTCTACGGTCTACAATGAGCAGTTCTTC	CSASLSGSTVYNEQFF
TRBV24-1	TRBJ2-5	TRBD2	few	TGTGCCACGTCGCTAGCGGGACGGGAGACCCAGTACTTC	CATSLAGRETQYF
TRBV6-5	TRBJ2-2	NA	NA	TGTGCCAGCCGTTCCCCGGACAGCGGTATCGGGGAGCTGTTTTTT	CASRSPDSGIGELFF
TRBV9	TRBJ2-3	TRBD2	NA	TGTGCCAGCAGCGCTAGCGGCCAAACCCCAGATACGCAGTATTTT	CASSASGQTPDTQYF
TRBV2	TRBJ2-7	NA	NA	TGTGCCAGCAGTGATCGTTCGCAGTACTTC	CASSDRSQYF
TRBV25-1	TRBJ1-1	TRBD1	NA	TGTGCCAGCAGTAAGGGACAGGATACCTACACTGAAGCTTTCTTT	CASSKGQDTYTEAFF
TRBV28	TRBJ2-1	NA	NA	TGTGCCAGCAGGGATGGGGACTGGAGCTCCTACAATGAGCAGTTCTTC	CASRDGDWSSYNEQFF